Each of the 19 T cell receptor beta chains below was sequenced from the same sample in a study of blood T cells in healthy people across ages. Primers used in a second PCR of roughly 7 to 12 cycles were a sample-barcoded 5' primer and a J-beta primer mix. TCRdb ran MiXCR on the 5' RACE reads and lists one entry per CDR3 protein. Found here are 720,000 or so distinct CDR3 sequences, approximately 40% of them singletons; the top ten hold about 30%. The sequenced material came from blood. These receptors all come from a man at least 80 years old in good health.

CDR3 loop: CASSPPRSSYNEQYF. The CDR3 DNA reads TGTGCCAGCTCACCACCGCGGAGCTCCTACAATGAGCAGTACTTC. V is TRBV18 and J is TRBJ2-1; D remains ambiguous. The DNA end favors TRBJ2-7, so the J call may be wrong. Germline values: CDR1 KGHSH, CDR2 LQKENI. The CDR3 loop spans 15 amino acids.

The chain employs TRBV7-2 and TRBJ2-3; 10 bases agree with TRBD2. Germline V lookup: CDR1 SGHTA, CDR2 FQGNSA. The CDR3 consists of 16 residues. J gave up 4 bases and V 1 base, and 5 bases lay outside the gene matches. CDR3 nucleotide sequence: TGTGCCAGCAGCTTAGATTCTAGCGGGGGCTCAGATACGCAGTATTTT. Protein sequence: CASSLDSSGGSDTQYF. Complete variable domain (other parts from reference TRBV7-2 and TRBJ2-3): GAGVSQSPSNKVTEKGKDVELRCDPISGHTALYWYRQSLGQGLEFLIYFQGNSAPDKSGLPSDRFSAERTGGSVSTLTIQRTQQEDSAVYLCASSLDSSGGSDTQYFGPGTRLTVL.

This clonotype was recorded a few times. This rearrangement joins TRBV6-2 or TRBV6-3 to TRBJ1-5; D is unclear. Germline CDR1 MNHEY, CDR2 SVGEGT. The CDR3 extends over 16 amino acids. V lost 0 bases and J lost 1, with 10 bases in between. In DNA form, the CDR3 reads TGTGCCAGCAGTTACTCTTCGGCTTTGAGCAATCAGCCCCAGCATTTT. Residues: CASSYSSALSNQPQHF.

This clonotype was counted at least ten times. The chain couples TRBV29-1 to TRBJ2-7; D perhaps matches TRBD2 (6 bases). The CDR3 runs 16 residues. Germline values: CDR1 SQVTM, CDR2 ANQGSEA. V was trimmed by 2 bases and J by 1 base, leaving 18 bases between them. CDR3: CSVERQEGITSYEQYF. CDR3 in DNA: TGCAGCGTTGAAAGGCAGGAGGGGATTACATCCTACGAGCAGTACTTC.

In its sample, this clonotype was seen a few times. The chain recombines TRBV2 with TRBJ1-1; 7 nucleotides match TRBD1. Germline CDR1 SNHLY, CDR2 FYNNEI. The length of the CDR3 is 13 residues. Unmatched junction bases numbered 10, after V lost 8 bases and J lost 7 bases. Here the CDR3 reads CASLRQGLSEAFF. CDR3 DNA sequence: TGTGCCAGCCTCAGACAGGGTCTTAGTGAAGCTTTCTTT.

Notes on this clonotype: The junction does not match germline at one end; this may be a read error. The chain links TRBV28 to TRBJ1-1; D is unclear. There are 15 residues in the CDR3. Looked up from germline, CDR1 is MDHEN and CDR2 is SYDVKM. CDR3: CASGFEGEGNTEAFF. CDR3 nucleotide sequence: TGTGCCAGCGGTTTTGAGGGAGAAGGGAACACTGAAGCTTTCTTT.

V and J are TRBV28 and TRBJ1-4; a possible D gene is TRBD1 (5 bases). V lost 5 bases and J 0 bases, leaving 10 bases between the germline ends. Germline V CDR1 and CDR2: MDHEN, SYDVKM. The CDR3 runs to 15 residues. CDR3 coding DNA: TGTGCCAGCAGTGTCCGGGGGGCAACTAATGAAAAACTGTTTTTT. Protein sequence: CASSVRGATNEKLFF.

In DNA form, the CDR3 reads TGCGCCAGCAGACTTGGACAGGGGGCGACGGATACGCAGTATTTT. It specifies CASRLGQGATDTQYF. The rearrangement uses TRBV5-1 and TRBJ2-3; 11 nucleotides align to TRBD1. After removal of 5 bases from V and 6 bases from J, the junction contained 8 bases not matched to a gene. The germline V gene encodes CDR1 SGHRS and CDR2 YFSETQ. This CDR3 is 15 amino acids long.

CDR3 region: CASSLWAGGRNEQFF. Here the CDR3 DNA reads TGCGCCAGCAGCTTGTGGGCAGGGGGCCGGAATGAGCAGTTCTTC. The gene calls are TRBV5-1 and TRBJ2-1; 8 bases are a match to TRBD1. V shed 1 base, J shed 7 bases, and the junction held 7 bases outside the gene matches. Germline V gives CDR1 SGHRS, CDR2 YFSETQ. The CDR3 extends over 15 amino acids. The complete variable domain, with remaining parts taken from reference TRBV5-1 and TRBJ2-1, reads KAGVTQTPRYLIKTRGQQVTLSCSPISGHRSVSWYQQTPGQGLQFLFEYFSETQRNKGNFPGRFSGRQFSNSRSEMNVSTLELGDSALYLCASSLWAGGRNEQFFGPGTRLTVL.

This clonotype was detected only a few times. The chain employs TRBV20-1 and TRBJ2-3, with 10 bases lining up with TRBD1. The V gene's germline CDR1 is DFQATT and CDR2 SNEGSKA (reference sequence). The CDR3 is made up of 15 amino acids. The ends lost 0 bases at V and 5 bases at J; junction bases unmatched: 5. CDR3 region: CSARDSRDRGDTQYF. In nucleotides, the CDR3 is TGCAGTGCTAGAGATTCCCGGGACAGGGGAGATACGCAGTATTTT.

This CDR3 is CSKSGTQETQYF. Written as DNA, the CDR3 is TGCAGCAAAAGCGGGACTCAAGAGACCCAGTACTTC. The chain recombines TRBV20-1 with TRBJ2-5; 7 bases map to TRBD2. The CDR3 runs 12 residues. Germline V gene lookup returns CDR1 DFQATT and CDR2 SNEGSKA (reference sequence).

The V gene is TRBV3-1, the J gene TRBJ2-4; D is unresolved. The germline CDR1 and CDR2 sequences are LGHDT and YNNKEL (reference sequence). Deletions cut 3 bases from V and 5 bases from J, with 11 bases between. The CDR3 is 14 amino acids. CDR3 loop: CASSQFRRENIQYF. The CDR3 coding sequence is TGTGCCAGCAGCCAGTTCAGACGAGAAAACATTCAGTACTTC.

This clonotype was seen repeatedly, ten times or more. The rearrangement joins TRBV29-1 to TRBJ2-5, with D uncertain. Germline assignment: CDR1 SQVTM and CDR2 ANQGSEA. The V gene lost 8 bases and the J gene lost 4 bases, with 11 bases spanning the gap. This CDR3 region has 11 residues. The CDR3, as DNA: TGCAGCCTTAGGTGGGGAGAGACCCAGTACTTC. Its protein is CSLRWGETQYF. Full variable domain (remainder filled in from reference TRBV29-1 and TRBJ2-5): SAVISQKPSRDICQRGTSLTIQCQVDSQVTMMFWYRQQPGQSLTLIATANQGSEATYESGFVIDKFPISRPNLTFSTLTVSNMSPEDSSIYLCSLRWGETQYFGPGTRLLVL.

The V gene is TRBV4-1, the J gene TRBJ1-5; 10 bases fit TRBD1. CDR1 MGHRA and CDR2 YSYEKL come from the germline V gene. The CDR3 runs 19 residues. V lost 3 bases, J lost 2 bases, and 13 bases stayed unmatched. CDR3 in amino acids: CASSHSFDRGRRGNQPQHF. Written as DNA, the CDR3 is TGCGCCAGCAGCCACTCTTTTGACAGGGGGCGAAGGGGCAATCAGCCCCAGCATTTT.

This clonotype was observed many times. The chain uses TRBV25-1 and TRBJ2-5; 8 nucleotides align to TRBD2. From germline, CDR1 is MGHDK and CDR2 SYGVNS. The CDR3 has 16 residues. J gave up 1 base and V 3 bases, and 7 bases lay outside the gene matches. CDR3 protein: CASSDLIAGTQETQYF. CDR3 bases: TGTGCCAGCAGTGACTTGATAGCGGGAACCCAAGAGACCCAGTACTTC.

Only a few counts were recorded for this clonotype. The rearrangement joins TRBV4-2 to TRBJ2-5, with TRBD1 matching 11 bases. This CDR3 has 19 amino acids. J lost 4 bases, V lost 0 bases, and 13 bases had no gene match. The germline CDR1 and CDR2 sequences are LGHNA and YNFKEQ. The CDR3 nucleotides read TGTGCCAGCAGCCAAGAATCTTGGGGGACAGGGGGTGGTGGAGAGACCCAGTACTTC. Residues: CASSQESWGTGGGGETQYF.

This clonotype was detected only once. This chain links TRBV6-2 or TRBV6-3 with TRBJ1-2; perhaps TRBD1 as D (6 bases). CDR1 is MNHEY and CDR2 is SVGEGT in the germline V gene. This CDR3 spans 14 amino acids. Trimming took 5 bases from V and 6 from J, leaving 16 bases between them. Here the CDR3 DNA reads TGTGCCAGCAGTCCCAACAGGGAAATCAATGGCTACACCTTC. Translated, it gives CASSPNREINGYTF.

The gene calls are TRBV24-1 and TRBJ2-1, with 8 bases that match TRBD2. Germline values: CDR1 KGHDR, CDR2 SFDVKD. The CDR3 totals 16 residues. Trimming cost V 4 bases and J 0 bases; bases outside gene matches: 4. CDR3 nucleotides: TGTGCCACCAGTGACCCCAGCGGGAGCTCCTACAATGAGCAGTTCTTC. Protein product: CATSDPSGSSYNEQFF.

Concerning this clonotype: Germline is not matched at one junction end, which may reflect a read error. The V gene is TRBV28, the J gene TRBJ2-3, with TRBD2 as a possible D gene (7 bases). The CDR3 spans 14 residues. Per the germline V gene, CDR1 is MDHEN and CDR2 is SYDVKM. The CDR3 reads CASRTRGQGDRQYF. CDR3 bases: TGTGCCAGCCGGACGCGGGGGCAGGGAGATAGGCAGTATTTT.